This T cell receptor (beta chain) is from a study of T cell responses to AZD1222 COVID-19 vaccine. Study-level points and caveats: Of the AZD1222 recipients, only 5 to 7 were seropositive at baseline. Two doses of AZD1222 preceded a rise in Spike-specific TCR breadth and depth. Among spike-specific TCRs, nearly half reportedly target unmutated variant regions.

The assay was immunoSEQ multiplex PCR, and TCRdb's table has in-frame clones only and misses some. This table has about 80,000 clones, around 87% appearing once. As concerns this clone: The antigen remains unidentified.

Trimming took off 7 bases at V and 5 bases at J, with 17 bases between the two ends. Germline V gene lookup returns CDR1 SGHRS and CDR2 YFSETQ. This CDR3 comprises 14 residues. The rearrangement links TRBV5-1 to TRBJ2-3; tentatively, D is TRBD1 or TRBD2 (5 bases each). The TCR was taken from an adult in good health. Source: peripheral blood, taken on day 0 of AZD1222 vaccination. The chain's CDR3 is CASGTATGIDTQYF. CDR3 DNA sequence: TGCGCCAGCGGGACCGCAACGGGGATAGATACGCAGTATTTT.